A selection of T cell receptor beta chains follows, all from one sample in a study of long-term antiretroviral therapy in people with HIV. TCRdb keeps only in-frame clones here, not all; method: immunoSEQ multiplex PCR. The sample comprises some 35,000 clones, around 94% of which are singletons, and around 3.3% rests with the top ten. This specimen was unsorted PBMCs, taken 4.1 years after starting antiretroviral therapy. The receptors shown here come from a woman in her forties or fifties with HIV. Each CDR3 is given with its conserved first and last residue. The D gene is left open where the match is weak. Clone size is shown for a subset of rows, as once, few, many or a class of expanded clone.

CDR3nt	CDR3aa	len	d_gene	abundance	j_gene	v_gene
TGTGCCAGCACTAGGGACTCGAAGATGAACACTGAAGCTTTCTTT	CASTRDSKMNTEAFF	15	NA	NA	TRBJ1-1	TRBV6-5
TGTGCCAGCAGCTTATACGGGGCGGTCCAAGAGACCCAGTACTTC	CASSLYGAVQETQYF	15	NA	NA	TRBJ2-5	TRBV7-3
TGTGCCAGCAGCTTAGACGGGGGGCCTTACGAGCAGTACTTC	CASSLDGGPYEQYF	14	NA	NA	TRBJ2-7	TRBV7-2
TGTGCCAGCAGTGGTTCGTGGGGCACAGATACGCAGTATTTT	CASSGSWGTDTQYF	14	NA	NA	TRBJ2-3	TRBV2
TGTGCCAGCAGCTGGGGACCGAACACCGGGGAGCTGTTTTTT	CASSWGPNTGELFF	14	NA	NA	TRBJ2-2	TRBV5-4
TGTGCCAGCAGCCTCGGTAGCAATCAGCCCCAGCATTTT	CASSLGSNQPQHF	13	NA	NA	TRBJ1-5	TRBV11-2
TGTGCCAGCAGTCTCAATGGGGGTTCCCTCTATGGCTACACCTTC	CASSLNGGSLYGYTF	15	NA	NA	TRBJ1-2	TRBV7-2
TGTGCCAGTAGGATGGGACAGGGGGGCAATCAGCCCCAGCATTTT	CASRMGQGGNQPQHF	15	TRBD1	once	TRBJ1-5	TRBV19
TGTGCCAGTAGTATCCCAGACAGCCCTACTCAAGAGACCCAGTACTTC	CASSIPDSPTQETQYF	16	NA	NA	TRBJ2-5	TRBV19
TGTGCCAGTAGTACTTCCACAGGGCTCGGTTACTTCTCTGGGGCCAACGTCCTGACTTTC	CASSTSTGLGYFSGANVLTF	20	NA	NA	TRBJ2-6	TRBV19
TGCGCCAGCAGCTTGTGGGGGCTGGGTGAAAAACTGTTTTTT	CASSLWGLGEKLFF	14	NA	NA	TRBJ1-4	TRBV5-1
TGTGCCAGCAGTGAAGCCTCGTCGGTACAAGGGAATTCACCCCTCCACTTT	CASSEASSVQGNSPLHF	17	NA	NA	TRBJ1-6	TRBV6-1
TGTGCCAGCAGCTTAGGAGGGGGGCGGGTGAACAATGAGCAGTTCTTC	CASSLGGGRVNNEQFF	16	NA	NA	TRBJ2-1	TRBV11-3
TGTGCCAGCAGCCGGAAAAATACAGGGGGCACAGATACGCAGTATTTT	CASSRKNTGGTDTQYF	16	TRBD1	NA	TRBJ2-3	TRBV5-4
TGTGCCAGCAGCTCGAGGACAGGCCGCGCCTACACCTTC	CASSSRTGRAYTF	13	TRBD1	NA	TRBJ1-2	TRBV7-2
TGTGCCAGCAGCTTAGAGGCAGATACTGAAGCTTTCTTT	CASSLEADTEAFF	13	NA	NA	TRBJ1-1	TRBV7-9
TGTGCCAGCAGTGACCCCCGGGACCTCATTCAGTACTTC	CASSDPRDLIQYF	13	NA	NA	TRBJ2-4	TRBV25-1
TGTGCCTGGAGGGCCGCCCCGGGACAGCCGAACTACGAGCAGTACTTC	CAWRAAPGQPNYEQYF	16	TRBD1	NA	TRBJ2-7	TRBV30
TGCGCCAGCAGCCAAGAGGGGTATTCAAACAATGAGCAGTTCTTC	CASSQEGYSNNEQFF	15	NA	NA	TRBJ2-1	TRBV4-3
TGTGCCAGCAGCTTCCGAGGGACAGGGGTCTACAATGAGCAGTTCTTC	CASSFRGTGVYNEQFF	16	TRBD1	NA	TRBJ2-1	TRBV5-6
TGTGCCAGTAGCTCTACCAAACTTATAGCCAAAAACATTCAGTACTTC	CASSSTKLIAKNIQYF	16	NA	once	TRBJ2-4	TRBV19
TGTGCCAGTAGTTTAGCGGGGGGACCCTACAATGAGCAGTTCTTC	CASSLAGGPYNEQFF	15	TRBD2	NA	TRBJ2-1	TRBV19
TGTGCCAGCAGCTCAGGGCGGAATTCACCCCTCCACTTT	CASSSGRNSPLHF	13	NA	NA	TRBJ1-6	TRBV7-8
TGTGCCAGCAGCTCACGACAGGGGGCTGTAACAGATACGCAGTATTTT	CASSSRQGAVTDTQYF	16	TRBD1	NA	TRBJ2-3	TRBV11-3
TGTGCCAGCAGCGTAAGGGACACCGGAGGGGGCGATGCTCTTGGCGGCTCCGAAAAACTGTTTTTT	CASSVRDTGGGDALGGSEKLFF	22	TRBD1	NA	TRBJ1-4	TRBV9
TGTGCCAGCAGCCTAAGACAGGACCGCGGACTAGCGGACTCCTACGAGCAGTACTTC	CASSLRQDRGLADSYEQYF	19	TRBD2	NA	TRBJ2-7	TRBV7-2
TGTGCCAGCAGCTTGGTCCCCGGGACAAAAAACACTGAAGCTTTCTTT	CASSLVPGTKNTEAFF	16	NA	NA	TRBJ1-1	TRBV5-6
TGTGCCGTCCAGGGATTTTACTATGGCTACACCTTC	CAVQGFYYGYTF	12	NA	NA	TRBJ1-2	TRBV10-3
TGTGCCAGCAGCTTATTGAGGAGCACTGAAGCTTTCTTT	CASSLLRSTEAFF	13	NA	NA	TRBJ1-1	TRBV7-3
TGTGCCAGCAGCGTAGGGGGTGCCGGGGTGAACACTGAAGCTTTCTTT	CASSVGGAGVNTEAFF	16	NA	NA	TRBJ1-1	TRBV9
TGTGCCAGCAGCGCCCCACCCCCGGACAGGGGCGATGAGCAGTTCTTC	CASSAPPPDRGDEQFF	16	TRBD1	NA	TRBJ2-1	TRBV7-3
TGTGCCAGCAGCTTGGGCGGGGCCGTAGAGACCCAGTACTTC	CASSLGGAVETQYF	14	NA	NA	TRBJ2-5	TRBV5-6
TGTGCCAGCAGCTTACAGAACACTGAAGCTTTCTTT	CASSLQNTEAFF	12	NA	NA	TRBJ1-1	TRBV7-2
TGTGCCAGCAGCTTTAGTTCCCTTCTCCGAGACAGGTCCTATCCACCCCTCCACTTT	CASSFSSLLRDRSYPPLHF	19	NA	NA	TRBJ1-6	TRBV5-5